This is a list of T cell receptor beta chains from one sample in a study of CD8+ T cells in alopecia areata. Method: immunoSEQ multiplex PCR; TCRdb's copy keeps in-frame clones and lacks some. Here the sample spans 200,000 to 250,000 clones, 64% being singletons. Sample: CD4+ T cells sorted from blood, taken at week 4, from a patient treated with tofacitinib. All receptors come from a human donor with alopecia areata. The CDR3 runs from the conserved cysteine through the conserved F or W. D genes are given only for firm matches. The size of a clone is reported for some rows only, either as once, few or many, or as a class for expanded clones.

j_call v_call d_call clone_size cdr3_nt cdr3_aa
TRBJ1-2 TRBV2 . . TGTGCCAGCAGGGGAGGAGACTATGGCTACACCTTC CASRGGDYGYTF
TRBJ2-2 TRBV5-1 TRBD2 . TGCGCCAGCAGCTTAGCGACTAGCTCCGGCACCGGGGAGCTGTTTTTT CASSLATSSGTGELFF
TRBJ2-5 TRBV5-6 . once TGTGCCAGCAGCTGGATCTCGGGGGCCCTCCAAGAGACCCAGTACTTC CASSWISGALQETQYF
TRBJ2-5 TRBV29-1 TRBD1 . TGCAGCGTTAGGGGGTCAGGGGGCTTGGAGACCCAGTACTTC CSVRGSGGLETQYF
TRBJ2-2 TRBV4-2 TRBD2 . TGTGCCAGCAGCCAGTTAGCGGGGGGGCTGACCGGGGAGCTGTTTTTT CASSQLAGGLTGELFF
TRBJ2-2 TRBV20-1 . . TGCAGCGTCAGGACGTCCGGGGAGCTGTTTTTT CSVRTSGELFF
TRBJ2-7 TRBV4-3 . . TGCGCCAGCAGCCAAGATTCCAGGAACACCTACGAGCAGTACTTC CASSQDSRNTYEQYF
TRBJ2-7 TRBV5-1 TRBD1 . TGCGCCAGCAGCTTTGACGCAGGGGGCTACGAGCAGTACTTC CASSFDAGGYEQYF
TRBJ2-5 TRBV4-3 TRBD2 once TGCGCCAGCAGCCAAGATTTACGGGGGGGCTCTCAAGAGACCCAGTACTTC CASSQDLRGGSQETQYF
TRBJ1-1 TRBV5-1 . . TGCGCCAGCAGAGATGACAGAGGGAACACTGAAGCTTTCTTT CASRDDRGNTEAFF
TRBJ2-5 TRBV6-1 TRBD1 . TGTGCCAGCAGCCGGGACAGCCCCTCGGGAGAGACCCAGTACTTC CASSRDSPSGETQYF
TRBJ2-1 TRBV30 . few TGTGCCTGGAGTGTAAGCTCGAGGACGGAGCAGTTCTTC CAWSVSSRTEQFF
TRBJ2-3 TRBV5-4 . . TGTGCCAGCAGCTCCCGGGGGACAGATACGCAGTATTTT CASSSRGTDTQYF
TRBJ1-6 TRBV30 . . TGTGCCTGGAGTGTGATTGGGAATTCACCCCTCCACTTT CAWSVIGNSPLHF
TRBJ2-3 TRBV7-1 . . TGTGCCAGCAGCTTAAATTCGATAGCGACAGATACGCAGTATTTT CASSLNSIATDTQYF
TRBJ2-7 TRBV15 . few TGTGCCACCAGCAGAGATCCGGCAGGGGACCTCCCCTACGAGCAGTACTTC CATSRDPAGDLPYEQYF
TRBJ1-2 TRBV5-4 . few TGTGCCAGCAGCTCTGAGAACTATGGCTACACCTTC CASSSENYGYTF
TRBJ1-1 TRBV10-3 . . TGTGCCATCAGTGAGAGGGGCGGCAGGGGAAACACTGAAGCTTTCTTT CAISERGGRGNTEAFF
TRBJ1-2 TRBV9 TRBD1 . TGTGCCAGCAGCCGGGACAGCAACTATGGCTACACCTTC CASSRDSNYGYTF
TRBJ2-7 TRBV5-5 . . TGTGCCAGCAGCCCCCCCGCCTCCTACGAGCAGTACTTC CASSPPASYEQYF
TRBJ2-5 TRBV6-5 . . TGTGCCAGCAGTTACTCAGGGATCCAAGAGACCCAGTACTTC CASSYSGIQETQYF
TRBJ2-1 TRBV6-5 . once TGTGCCAGCAGTTATCGGGCGGCTAGCACCTATGAGCAGTTCTTC CASSYRAASTYEQFF
TRBJ2-5 TRBV29-1 . few TGCAGCGTTGAAGTCAGGGGACAGACCCAGTACTTC CSVEVRGQTQYF
TRBJ1-1 TRBV29-1 . . TGCAGCGTGCTGAAGCTAGGAGGGACTGAAGCTTTCTTT CSVLKLGGTEAFF
TRBJ2-5 TRBV6-6 TRBD2 . TGTGCCAGCAGAGGGACTACGAAAGAGACCCAGTACTTC CASRGTTKETQYF
TRBJ2-2 TRBV29-1 TRBD1 . TGCAGCGTAGACGTGACAGGGAGCACCGGGGAGCTGTTTTTT CSVDVTGSTGELFF
TRBJ2-4 TRBV9 . . TGTGCCAGCAGCAGGCGTGGGGGCAAAAACATTCAGTACTTC CASSRRGGKNIQYF
TRBJ1-1 TRBV7-9 . . TGTGCCAGCAGGGTAGGGGTAAACACTGAAGCTTTCTTT CASRVGVNTEAFF
TRBJ2-1 TRBV25-1 . few TGTGCCAGCGGCAGGGGATTCCCCGACGGGTGGCAGTTCTTC CASGRGFPDGWQFF
TRBJ2-7 TRBV6-5 TRBD2 . TGTGCCAGCAGGCGAGCGGGGGCTTCCTACGAGCAGTACTTC CASRRAGASYEQYF
TRBJ2-5 TRBV5-6 . . TGTGCCAGCAGCCGGGGGCCAGGGTTTGAAGAGACCCAGTACTTC CASSRGPGFEETQYF
TRBJ2-3 TRBV29-1 . . TGCAGCGTTGCCCCGGGTACAGCTAGCACAGATACGCAGTATTTT CSVAPGTASTDTQYF
TRBJ1-2 TRBV7-2 . few TGTGCCAGCAGCTTAGAGGGGCGCTATGGCTACACCTTC CASSLEGRYGYTF
TRBJ1-2 TRBV29-1 TRBD1 . TGCAGCGTTGAAGATATAGACAGGGGCTATGGCTACACCTTC CSVEDIDRGYGYTF
TRBJ2-3 TRBV19 TRBD2 once TGTGCCAGTAGTCGGACCGGACTAGCGGGGGCAGATACGCAGTATTTT CASSRTGLAGADTQYF
TRBJ2-1 TRBV9 TRBD1 . TGTGCCAGCAGCGTAGGAGGGGGCGACTACAATGAGCAGTTCTTC CASSVGGGDYNEQFF
TRBJ1-5 TRBV30 . . TGTGCCTGGAGGGGCGGGGGAAGCAATCAGCCCCAGCATTTT CAWRGGGSNQPQHF
TRBJ2-1 TRBV4-2 . few TGTGCCAGCAGCCAAGGGCAGCGCTCCTACAATGAGCAGTTCTTC CASSQGQRSYNEQFF
TRBJ1-5 TRBV9 . few TGTGCCAGCAGCGTAGGTCAATCCCCCAATCAGCCCCAGCATTTT CASSVGQSPNQPQHF
TRBJ2-7 TRBV20-1 . few TGCAGTGCTACCCAGACCCACGAGCAGTACTTC CSATQTHEQYF
TRBJ2-7 TRBV7-8 . few TGTGCCAGCAGCCATGGCCCCGGCGGGGGCCCGTACGAGCAGTACTTC CASSHGPGGGPYEQYF
TRBJ2-6 TRBV15 . . TGTGCCACCATGACAGATTCCTCTGGGGCCAACGTCCTGACTTTC CATMTDSSGANVLTF
TRBJ1-5 TRBV27 . . TGTGCCAGCAGTTTAAGACAGCACAATCAGCCCCAGCATTTT CASSLRQHNQPQHF
TRBJ2-1 TRBV20-1 . . TGCAGTGCAAACAGGTACAATGAGCAGTTCTTC CSANRYNEQFF
TRBJ2-3 TRBV30 . . TGTGCCTGCTTTCGCCGGGCTTCCACAGATACGCAGTATTTT CACFRRASTDTQYF
TRBJ2-6 TRBV4-1 . . TGCGCCAGCAGCCAACCACTCCGGTCTGGGGCCAACGTCCTGACTTTC CASSQPLRSGANVLTF
TRBJ1-1 TRBV6-5 . . TGTGCCAGCAGGACAGCCGGCGAAGCTTTCTTT CASRTAGEAFF
TRBJ1-2 TRBV7-3 TRBD1 . TGTGCCAGCAGCTCCGGGACAGGGGGCTATGGCTACACCTTC CASSSGTGGYGYTF
TRBJ2-1 TRBV5-4 . . TGTGCCAGCAGCTTGGTATCAGGAACCTACAATGAGCAGTTCTTC CASSLVSGTYNEQFF
TRBJ2-3 TRBV5-1 TRBD1 . TGCGCCAGCAGCTTGGGGACAGGGGCAGATACGCAGTATTTT CASSLGTGADTQYF
TRBJ2-7 TRBV29-1 . . TGCAGCGTTGGTAGGGCCGGGGACGAGCAGTACTTC CSVGRAGDEQYF
TRBJ1-2 TRBV19 . . TGTGCCAGTAGTATGACGCCCGGGGCTAACTATGGCTACACCTTC CASSMTPGANYGYTF